This T cell receptor (beta chain) was documented in a study of post-analysis software for immune sequencing data. Study information: In terms of disease course, relapsing-remitting, secondary progressive and progressive-relapsing multiple sclerosis were included.

The study's findings and limits: Samples from a shared batch, those prepared together, strongly co-clustered by F measure. Among multiple sclerosis patients, normalized Chao1 diversity was significantly below that of controls.

About this clonotype: Its target is unknown.

Included in the TCR beta cDNA libraries were unique molecular identifiers. It was from about 0.94 to 9.7 million T cells that 500,000 or so cDNA molecules came. TCRdb called the PCR reads again in MiXCR, with one record for every CDR3 protein. The sample has about 820,000 distinct CDR3 sequences; under 70% are singletons. This TCR came from a girl under 18 with multiple sclerosis. The sample comprised blood.

In DNA form, the CDR3 reads TGTGCCAGCAGTACCTTTCGGGGTAGGACTGAAGCTTTCTTT. Translating gives CASSTFRGRTEAFF. The V call is TRBV2, the J call TRBJ1-1; no reliable D call. Trimming cost V 5 bases and J 5 bases, with 15 bases left between them. From germline, CDR1 is SNHLY and CDR2 FYNNEI. The CDR3 runs 14 residues.